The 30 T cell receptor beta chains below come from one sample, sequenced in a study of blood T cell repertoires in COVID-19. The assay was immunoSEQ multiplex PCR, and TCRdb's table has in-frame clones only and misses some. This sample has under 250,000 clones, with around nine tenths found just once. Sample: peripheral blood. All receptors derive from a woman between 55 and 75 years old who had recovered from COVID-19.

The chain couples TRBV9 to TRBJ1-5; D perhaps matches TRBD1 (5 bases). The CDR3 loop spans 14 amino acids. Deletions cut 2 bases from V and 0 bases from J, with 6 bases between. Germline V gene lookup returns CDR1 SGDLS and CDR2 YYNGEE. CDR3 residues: CASSVGLSNQPQHF. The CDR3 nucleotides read TGTGCCAGCAGCGTGGGACTTAGCAATCAGCCCCAGCATTTT. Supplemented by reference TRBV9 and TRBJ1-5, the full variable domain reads DSGVTQTPKHLITATGQRVTLRCSPRSGDLSVYWYQQSLDQGLQFLIQYYNGEERAKGNILERFSAQQFPDLHSELNLSSLELGDSALYFCASSVGLSNQPQHFGDGTRLSIL.

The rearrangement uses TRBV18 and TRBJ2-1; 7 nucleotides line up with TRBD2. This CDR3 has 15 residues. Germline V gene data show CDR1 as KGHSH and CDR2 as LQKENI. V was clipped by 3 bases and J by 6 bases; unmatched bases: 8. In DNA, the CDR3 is TGTGCCAGCTCACCTGTTCGGGGAGGGGCCAATGAGCAGTTCTTC. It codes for CASSPVRGGANEQFF. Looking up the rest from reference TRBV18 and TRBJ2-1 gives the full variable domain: NAGVMQNPRHLVRRRGQEARLRCSPMKGHSHVYWYRQLPEEGLKFMVYLQKENIIDESGMPKERFSAEFPKEGPSILRIQQVVRGDSAAYFCASSPVRGGANEQFFGPGTRLTVL.

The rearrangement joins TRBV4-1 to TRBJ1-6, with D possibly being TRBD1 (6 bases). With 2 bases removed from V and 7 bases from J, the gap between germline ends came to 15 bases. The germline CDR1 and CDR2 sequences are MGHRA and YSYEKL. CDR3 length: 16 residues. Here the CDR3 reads CASSQLQGTMNSPLHF. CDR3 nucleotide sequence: TGCGCCAGCAGCCAATTACAGGGTACAATGAATTCACCCCTCCACTTT.

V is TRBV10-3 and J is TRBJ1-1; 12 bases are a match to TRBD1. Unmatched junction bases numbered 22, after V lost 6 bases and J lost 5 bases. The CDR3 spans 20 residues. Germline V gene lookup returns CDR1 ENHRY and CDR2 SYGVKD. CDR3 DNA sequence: TGTGCCATCAGGGGACAGGGGGCAGTAAGGGATTTAATGGCGGGGACTGAAGCTTTCTTT. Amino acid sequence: CAIRGQGAVRDLMAGTEAFF.

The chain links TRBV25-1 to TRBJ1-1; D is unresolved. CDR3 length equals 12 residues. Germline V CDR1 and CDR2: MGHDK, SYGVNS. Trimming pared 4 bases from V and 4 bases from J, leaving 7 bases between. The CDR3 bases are TGTGCCAGCAGTGTCCGGGGCACTGAAGCTTTCTTT. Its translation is CASSVRGTEAFF.

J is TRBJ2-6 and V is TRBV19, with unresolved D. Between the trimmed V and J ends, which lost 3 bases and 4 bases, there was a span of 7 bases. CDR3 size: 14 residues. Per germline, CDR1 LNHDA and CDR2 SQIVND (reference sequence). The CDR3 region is CASSIGSGANVLTF. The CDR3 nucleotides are TGTGCCAGTAGTATCGGGTCCGGGGCCAACGTCCTGACTTTC.

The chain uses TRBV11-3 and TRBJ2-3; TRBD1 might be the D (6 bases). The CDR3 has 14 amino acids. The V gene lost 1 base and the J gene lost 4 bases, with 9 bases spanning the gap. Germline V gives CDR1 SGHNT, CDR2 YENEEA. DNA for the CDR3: TGTGCCAGCAGCTTAGTATCAGGGGCAGATACGCAGTATTTT. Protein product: CASSLVSGADTQYF.

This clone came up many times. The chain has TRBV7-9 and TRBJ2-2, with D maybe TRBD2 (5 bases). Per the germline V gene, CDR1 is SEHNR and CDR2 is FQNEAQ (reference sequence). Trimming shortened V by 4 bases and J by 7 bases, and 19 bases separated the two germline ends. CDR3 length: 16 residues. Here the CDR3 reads CASSSLRSGLFGELFF. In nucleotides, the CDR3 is TGTGCCAGCAGCTCCCTTAGGTCAGGACTTTTCGGGGAGCTGTTTTTT.

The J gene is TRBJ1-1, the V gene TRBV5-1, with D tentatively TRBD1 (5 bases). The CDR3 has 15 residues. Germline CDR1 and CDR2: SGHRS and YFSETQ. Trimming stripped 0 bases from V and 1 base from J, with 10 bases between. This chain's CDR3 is CASSLAGQGNTEAFF. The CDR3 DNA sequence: TGCGCCAGCAGCTTGGCCGGGCAGGGGAACACTGAAGCTTTCTTT.

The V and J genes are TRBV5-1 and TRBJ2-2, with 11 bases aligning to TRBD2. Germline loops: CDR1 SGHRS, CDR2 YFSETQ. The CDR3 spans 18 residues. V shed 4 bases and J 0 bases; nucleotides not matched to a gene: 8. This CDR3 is CASSVTSGGHANTGELFF. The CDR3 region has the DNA TGCGCCAGCAGCGTCACTAGCGGGGGCCACGCGAACACCGGGGAGCTGTTTTTT.

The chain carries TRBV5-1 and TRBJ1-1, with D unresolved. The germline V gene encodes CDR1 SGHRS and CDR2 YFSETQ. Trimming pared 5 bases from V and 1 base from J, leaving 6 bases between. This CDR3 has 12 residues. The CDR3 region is CASRLENTEAFF. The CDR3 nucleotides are TGCGCCAGCAGACTCGAGAACACTGAAGCTTTCTTT.

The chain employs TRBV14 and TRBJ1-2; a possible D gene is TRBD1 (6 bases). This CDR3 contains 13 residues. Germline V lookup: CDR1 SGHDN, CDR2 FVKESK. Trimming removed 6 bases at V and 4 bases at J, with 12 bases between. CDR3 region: CASSPDSRYGYTF. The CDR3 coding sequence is TGTGCCAGCAGTCCGGACAGCCGCTATGGCTACACCTTC.

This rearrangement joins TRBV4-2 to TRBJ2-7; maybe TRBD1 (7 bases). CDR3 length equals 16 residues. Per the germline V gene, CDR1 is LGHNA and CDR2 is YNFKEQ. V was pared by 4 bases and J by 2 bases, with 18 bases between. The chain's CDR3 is CASSPPRGDRTYEQYF. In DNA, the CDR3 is TGTGCCAGCAGCCCCCCGAGGGGGGACAGAACCTACGAGCAGTACTTC.

In DNA form, the CDR3 reads TGTGCCAGCAGTAGCGGAGGAGACACCGGGGAGCTGTTTTTT. Its protein product is CASSSGGDTGELFF. The V and J genes are TRBV3-1 (or the pseudogene TRBV3-2) and TRBJ2-2; D is perhaps TRBD2 (6 bases). This CDR3 spans 14 amino acids. CDR1 and CDR2 from the germline V gene are LGHDT and YNNKEL (reference sequence). Deletions cut 6 bases from V and 3 bases from J, with 11 bases between.

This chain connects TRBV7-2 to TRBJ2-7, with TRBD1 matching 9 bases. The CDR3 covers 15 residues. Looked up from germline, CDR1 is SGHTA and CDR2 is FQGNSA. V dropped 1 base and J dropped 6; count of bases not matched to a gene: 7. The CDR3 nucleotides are TGTGCCAGCAGCTTAGGCTATAACAGGGGGCCCGAGCAGTACTTC. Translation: CASSLGYNRGPEQYF. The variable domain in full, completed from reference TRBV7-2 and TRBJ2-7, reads GAGVSQSPSNKVTEKGKDVELRCDPISGHTALYWYRQSLGQGLEFLIYFQGNSAPDKSGLPSDRFSAERTGGSVSTLTIQRTQQEDSAVYLCASSLGYNRGPEQYFGPGTRLTVT.

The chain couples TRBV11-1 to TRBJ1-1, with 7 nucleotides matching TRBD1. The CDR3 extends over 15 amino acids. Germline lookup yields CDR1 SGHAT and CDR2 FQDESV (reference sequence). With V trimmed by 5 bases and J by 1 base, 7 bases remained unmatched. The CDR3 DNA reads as TGTGCCAGCAGCGCCACAGGGGTGCCGAACACTGAAGCTTTCTTT. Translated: CASSATGVPNTEAFF.

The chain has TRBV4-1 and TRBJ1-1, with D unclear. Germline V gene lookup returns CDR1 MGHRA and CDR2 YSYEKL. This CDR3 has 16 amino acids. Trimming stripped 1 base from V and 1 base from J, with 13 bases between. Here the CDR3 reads CASSQADVEWNTEAFF. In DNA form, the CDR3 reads TGCGCCAGCAGCCAAGCCGATGTCGAGTGGAACACTGAAGCTTTCTTT.

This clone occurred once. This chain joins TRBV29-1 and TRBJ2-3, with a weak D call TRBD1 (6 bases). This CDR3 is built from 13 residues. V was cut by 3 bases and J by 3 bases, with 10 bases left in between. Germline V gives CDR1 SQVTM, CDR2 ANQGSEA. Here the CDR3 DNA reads TGCAGCGTTGATCGTCAGGGGACAGATACGCAGTATTTT. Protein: CSVDRQGTDTQYF.

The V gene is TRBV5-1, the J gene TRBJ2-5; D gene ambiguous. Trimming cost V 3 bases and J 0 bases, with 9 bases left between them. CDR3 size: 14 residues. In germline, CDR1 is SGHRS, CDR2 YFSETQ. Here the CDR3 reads CASSSSGYQETQYF. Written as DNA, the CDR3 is TGCGCCAGCAGCTCTTCGGGTTACCAAGAGACCCAGTACTTC.

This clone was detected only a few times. In DNA, the CDR3 is TGCAGTGCTAGTGTCGGCCGGGTGGACACCATATATTTT. Amino acids: CSASVGRVDTIYF. The chain joins TRBV20-1 to TRBJ1-3; D is uncertain. V was pared by 3 bases and J by 8 bases, with 14 bases between. CDR3 length equals 13 residues. Germline V CDR1 and CDR2: DFQATT, SNEGSKA (reference sequence).

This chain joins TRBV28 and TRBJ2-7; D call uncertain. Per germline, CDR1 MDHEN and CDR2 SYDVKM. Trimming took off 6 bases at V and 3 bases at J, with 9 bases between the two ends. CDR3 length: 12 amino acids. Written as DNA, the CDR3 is TGTGCCAGCAGCTACTCCGTCTACGAGCAGTACTTC. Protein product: CASSYSVYEQYF. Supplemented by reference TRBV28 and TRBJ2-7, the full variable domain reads DVKVTQSSRYLVKRTGEKVFLECVQDMDHENMFWYRQDPGLGLRLIYFSYDVKMKEKGDIPEGYSVSREKKERFSLILESASTNQTSMYLCASSYSVYEQYFGPGTRLTVT.

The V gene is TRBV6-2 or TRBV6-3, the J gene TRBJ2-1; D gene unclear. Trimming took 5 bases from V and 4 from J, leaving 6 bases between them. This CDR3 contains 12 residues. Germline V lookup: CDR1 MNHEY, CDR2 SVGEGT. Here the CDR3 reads CASSRSYNEQFF. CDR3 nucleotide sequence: TGTGCCAGCAGTCGGTCTTACAATGAGCAGTTCTTC.

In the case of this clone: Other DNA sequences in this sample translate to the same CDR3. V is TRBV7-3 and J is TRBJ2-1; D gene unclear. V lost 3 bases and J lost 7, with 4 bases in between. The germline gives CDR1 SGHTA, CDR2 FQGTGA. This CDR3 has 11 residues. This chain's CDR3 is CASSLENEQFF. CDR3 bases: TGTGCCAGCAGCTTGGAGAATGAGCAGTTCTTC. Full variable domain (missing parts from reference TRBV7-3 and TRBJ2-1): GAGVSQTPSNKVTEKGKYVELRCDPISGHTALYWYRQSLGQGPEFLIYFQGTGAADDSGLPNDRFFAVRPEGSVSTLKIQRTERGDSAVYLCASSLENEQFFGPGTRLTVL.

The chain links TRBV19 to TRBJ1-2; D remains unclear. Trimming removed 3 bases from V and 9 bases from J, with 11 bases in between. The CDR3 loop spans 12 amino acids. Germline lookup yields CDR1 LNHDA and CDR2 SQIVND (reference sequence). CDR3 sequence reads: CASSIGPRSYTF. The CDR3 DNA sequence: TGTGCCAGTAGTATCGGCCCCAGGAGCTACACCTTC.

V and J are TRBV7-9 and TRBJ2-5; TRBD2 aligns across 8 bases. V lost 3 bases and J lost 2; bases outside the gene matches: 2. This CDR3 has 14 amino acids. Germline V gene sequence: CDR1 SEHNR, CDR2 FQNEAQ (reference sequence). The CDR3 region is CASSFQREQETQYF. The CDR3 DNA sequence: TGTGCCAGCAGCTTCCAGCGGGAGCAAGAGACCCAGTACTTC. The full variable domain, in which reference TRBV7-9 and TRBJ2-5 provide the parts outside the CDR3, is DTGVSQNPRHKITKRGQNVTFRCDPISEHNRLYWYRQTLGQGPEFLTYFQNEAQLEKSRLLSDRFSAERPKGSFSTLEIQRTEQGDSAMYLCASSFQREQETQYFGPGTRLLVL.

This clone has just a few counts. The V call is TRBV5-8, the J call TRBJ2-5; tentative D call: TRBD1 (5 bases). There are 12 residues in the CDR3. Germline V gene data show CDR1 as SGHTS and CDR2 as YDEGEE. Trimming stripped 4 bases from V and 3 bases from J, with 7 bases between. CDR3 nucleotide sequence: TGTGCCAGCAGCCTGACAGAAGAGACCCAGTACTTC. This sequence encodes CASSLTEETQYF.

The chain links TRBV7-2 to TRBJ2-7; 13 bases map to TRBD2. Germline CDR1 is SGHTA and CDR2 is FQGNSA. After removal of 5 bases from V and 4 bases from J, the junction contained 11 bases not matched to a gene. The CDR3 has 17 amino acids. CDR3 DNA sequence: TGTGCCAGCAGCCCTCGACTAGCGGGGGGCCACGGGTACGAGCAGTACTTC. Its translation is CASSPRLAGGHGYEQYF.

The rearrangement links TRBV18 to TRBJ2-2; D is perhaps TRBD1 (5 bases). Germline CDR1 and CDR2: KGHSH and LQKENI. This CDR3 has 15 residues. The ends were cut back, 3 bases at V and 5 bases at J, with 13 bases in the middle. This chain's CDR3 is CASSPRRVDTGELFF. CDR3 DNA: TGTGCCAGCTCACCTCGCAGGGTTGATACCGGGGAGCTGTTTTTT.

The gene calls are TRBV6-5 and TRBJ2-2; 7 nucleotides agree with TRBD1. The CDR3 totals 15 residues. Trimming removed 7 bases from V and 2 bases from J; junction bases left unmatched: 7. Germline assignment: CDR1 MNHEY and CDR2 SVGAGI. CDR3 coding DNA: TGTGCCAGCATTATGACAGGGCCAAACACCGGGGAGCTGTTTTTT. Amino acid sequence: CASIMTGPNTGELFF.

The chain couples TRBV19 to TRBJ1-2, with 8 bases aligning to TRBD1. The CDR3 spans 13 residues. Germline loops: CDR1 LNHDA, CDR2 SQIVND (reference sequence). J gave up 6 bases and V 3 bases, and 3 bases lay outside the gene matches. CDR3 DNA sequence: TGTGCCAGTAGTATTCAGGGGGCCGATGGCTACACCTTC. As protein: CASSIQGADGYTF.